Listed below are T cell receptor beta chains from one sample, sequenced in a study of blood T cell repertoires in COVID-19. Produced via immunoSEQ multiplex PCR; TCRdb's table is partial and in-frame only. Among about 68,000 clones listed, roughly 88% were seen once. Sequenced: peripheral blood. The receptors shown here come from a man aged 25-45 years with acute or convalescent COVID-19. The CDR3 runs from the conserved cysteine through the conserved F or W. D genes are given only for firm matches. The size field is filled for only some rows; it gives once, few, many or a size class.

. TRBJ1-1 . TRBV7-8 CASSPRQSEAFF TGTGCCAGCAGCCCCCGACAGTCTGAAGCTTTCTTT
. TRBJ2-1 TRBD1 TRBV28 CASSLLGGAGYNEQFF TGTGCCAGCAGTTTATTAGGGGGCGCAGGTTACAATGAGCAGTTCTTC
. TRBJ2-7 . TRBV25-1 CASSLGGGYEQYF TGTGCCAGCAGTCTGGGGGGTGGCTACGAGCAGTACTTC
. TRBJ2-3 . TRBV18 CASSPKGVGDTQYF TGTGCCAGCTCACCGAAGGGGGTTGGAGATACGCAGTATTTT
. TRBJ2-7 . TRBV9 CASSSITGYEQYF TGTGCCAGCTCATCAATCACAGGCTACGAGCAGTACTTC
once TRBJ2-7 TRBD1 TRBV24-1 CATRARTGKDYEQYF TGTGCCACCAGAGCCCGGACAGGGAAAGACTACGAGCAGTACTTC
. TRBJ2-3 TRBD1 TRBV6-6 CASSQLNRDRVGSRTDTQYF TGTGCCAGCAGTCAACTAAACCGGGACAGGGTTGGGTCCCGGACAGATACGCAGTATTTT
. TRBJ1-5 . TRBV19 CASSIWTGTNDQPQHF TGTGCCAGTAGTATATGGACCGGGACAAATGATCAGCCCCAGCATTTT
. TRBJ2-7 TRBD1 TRBV3-1/TRBV3-2 CASSQVGQGFDEQYF TGTGCCAGCAGCCAAGTCGGACAGGGCTTCGACGAGCAGTACTTC
. TRBJ2-7 TRBD1 TRBV7-9 CASSGDRVGDYEQYF TGTGCCAGCAGCGGAGACAGGGTAGGGGACTACGAGCAGTACTTC
. TRBJ1-1 . TRBV13 CASSSINTEAFF TGTGCCAGCAGCTCCATTAACACTGAAGCTTTCTTT
. TRBJ1-6 . TRBV6-5 CASSYQGLGSPLHF TGTGCCAGCAGTTACCAGGGCCTAGGTTCACCCCTCCACTTT
. TRBJ2-6 TRBD2 TRBV30 CACLAGDSGANVLTF TGTGCCTGCCTAGCGGGTGACTCTGGGGCCAACGTCCTGACTTTC
. TRBJ1-2 . TRBV28 CASSDGQNYGYTF TGTGCCAGCAGTGATGGTCAGAACTATGGCTACACCTTC